This entry lists 10 T cell receptor beta chains sequenced from one sample in a study of T cell changes during pregnancy in multiple sclerosis. TCRdb's copy holds only in-frame clones and misses some; the assay was immunoSEQ multiplex PCR. The data hold around 80,000 clones, with nearly 95% observed a single time. The sequenced sample was peripheral blood, obtained in the second trimester of pregnancy. The receptors here all came from a female donor in good health, enrolled as a control in a pregnancy study.

The rearrangement uses TRBV2 and TRBJ2-2, with 8 positions matching TRBD2. This CDR3 is 17 amino acids long. V was clipped by 2 bases and J by 6 bases; unmatched bases: 11. Germline V gene lookup returns CDR1 SNHLY and CDR2 FYNNEI. The CDR3 region is CASSELLWREDSGELFF. The CDR3 DNA reads TGTGCCAGCAGTGAATTGCTCTGGCGGGAGGACTCCGGGGAGCTGTTTTTT.

This chain uses TRBV5-1 with TRBJ2-2, with 10 bases matching TRBD2. The germline V gene encodes CDR1 SGHRS and CDR2 YFSETQ. The V segment lost 1 base and the J segment 1 base; nucleotides outside the gene matches: 1. This CDR3 is 16 amino acids long. For the CDR3, the DNA is TGCGCCAGCAGCTTGATAGCGGGAGGGAACACCGGGGAGCTGTTTTTT. Amino acid sequence: CASSLIAGGNTGELFF.

CDR3 bases: TGTGCCAGCAGCTTGGCCGGGAGGGGGGATTCACCCCTCCACTTT. Amino acids: CASSLAGRGDSPLHF. The chain combines TRBV5-6 with TRBJ1-6; a weak D match, TRBD1 (6 bases). Trimming took 0 bases from V and 8 from J, leaving 12 bases between them. Germline V gene lookup returns CDR1 SGHDT and CDR2 YYEEEE. CDR3 length: 15 amino acids.

The V call is TRBV2, the J call TRBJ1-5; a possible D gene is TRBD1 (5 bases). The CDR3 spans 14 residues. Deletions cut 6 bases from V and 2 bases from J, with 11 bases between. Germline CDR1 SNHLY, CDR2 FYNNEI. The CDR3 protein is CASSDSSGNQPQHF. Here the CDR3 DNA reads TGTGCCAGCAGCGACAGTAGTGGCAATCAGCCCCAGCATTTT.

This clone came up once. The chain employs TRBV27 and TRBJ1-1; possibly TRBD1 for D (6 bases). The germline V and J ends were trimmed by 6 bases and 5 bases, with 16 bases remaining between them. The CDR3 is made up of 14 amino acids. Germline V gene sequence: CDR1 MNHEY, CDR2 SMNVEV (reference sequence). The CDR3 loop is CASRPGQIGTEAFF. The CDR3 bases are TGTGCCAGCAGGCCGGGACAAATAGGGACTGAAGCTTTCTTT.

The V and J genes are TRBV13 and TRBJ2-2; D remains ambiguous. Trimming shortened V by 3 bases and J by 3 bases, and 2 bases separated the two germline ends. The CDR3 sequence is 12 residues long. The germline CDR1 and CDR2 sequences are PRHDT and FYEKMQ (reference sequence). CDR3 region: CASSFDTGELFF. In DNA, the CDR3 is TGTGCCAGCAGCTTCGACACCGGGGAGCTGTTTTTT.

This clone has a single count. The chain uses TRBV29-1 and TRBJ2-5; TRBD2 matches at 8 bases. V lost 1 base and J lost 5; bases outside the gene matches: 3. Looked up from germline, CDR1 is SQVTM and CDR2 is ANQGSEA. The CDR3 contains 13 residues. The CDR3 loop is CSVEGTGGETQYF. The CDR3 nucleotides read TGCAGCGTTGAAGGCACGGGGGGGGAGACCCAGTACTTC.

The chain recombines TRBV9 with TRBJ1-2; TRBD1 is a possible D gene (5 bases). The CDR3 is 14 amino acids. CDR1 is SGDLS and CDR2 is YYNGEE in the germline V gene. Deletions cut 1 base from V and 0 bases from J, with 7 bases between. CDR3: CASSVRGANYGYTF. For the CDR3, the DNA is TGTGCCAGCAGCGTAAGGGGTGCTAACTATGGCTACACCTTC.

The chain links TRBV9 to TRBJ1-1; 9 bases line up with TRBD1. V lost 4 bases and J lost 8; bases outside the gene matches: 12. The length of the CDR3 is 15 residues. Germline V CDR1 and CDR2: SGDLS, YYNGEE. For the CDR3, the DNA is TGTGCCAGCAGCTTATTGGGGACAGGGAATGGAGAAGCTTTCTTT. Its translation: CASSLLGTGNGEAFF.

The V and J genes are TRBV28 and TRBJ2-7; D is unresolved. Trimming removed 5 bases from V and 7 bases from J, with 12 bases in between. Germline V lookup: CDR1 MDHEN, CDR2 SYDVKM. This CDR3 contains 12 residues. The CDR3 protein is CASSRTAREQYF. The CDR3 DNA reads TGTGCCAGCAGTCGTACAGCCCGGGAGCAGTACTTC.